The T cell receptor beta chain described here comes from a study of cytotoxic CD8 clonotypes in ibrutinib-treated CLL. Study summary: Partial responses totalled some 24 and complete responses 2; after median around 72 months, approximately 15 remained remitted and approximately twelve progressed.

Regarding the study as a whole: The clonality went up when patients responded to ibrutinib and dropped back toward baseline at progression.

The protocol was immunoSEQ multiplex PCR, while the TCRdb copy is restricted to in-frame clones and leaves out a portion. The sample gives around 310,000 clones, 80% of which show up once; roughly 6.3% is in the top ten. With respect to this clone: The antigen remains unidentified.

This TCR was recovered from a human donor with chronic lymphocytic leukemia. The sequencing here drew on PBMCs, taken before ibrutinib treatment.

The CDR3 here is CASSSQGEVGELFF. The CDR3 DNA reads as TGCGCCAGCAGCTCACAGGGAGAGGTCGGGGAGCTGTTTTTT. The rearrangement links TRBV5-1 to TRBJ2-2, with D perhaps TRBD1 (6 bases). CDR1 is SGHRS, CDR2 YFSETQ, per germline. V lost 3 bases to trimming and J lost 7 bases, with 13 bases between them. The CDR3 runs to 14 residues.